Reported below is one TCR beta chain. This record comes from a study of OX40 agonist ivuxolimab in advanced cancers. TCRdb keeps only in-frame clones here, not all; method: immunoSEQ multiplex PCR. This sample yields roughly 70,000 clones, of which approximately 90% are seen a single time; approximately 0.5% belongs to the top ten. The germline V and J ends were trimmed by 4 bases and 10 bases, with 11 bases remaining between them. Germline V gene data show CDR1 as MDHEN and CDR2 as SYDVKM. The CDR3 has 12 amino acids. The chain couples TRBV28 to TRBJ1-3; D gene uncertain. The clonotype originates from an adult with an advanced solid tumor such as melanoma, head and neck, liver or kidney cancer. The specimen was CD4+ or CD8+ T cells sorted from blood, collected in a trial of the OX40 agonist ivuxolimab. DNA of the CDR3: TGTGCCAGCAGTTCGAGTGGAAGGACCATATATTTT. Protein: CASSSSGRTIYF.